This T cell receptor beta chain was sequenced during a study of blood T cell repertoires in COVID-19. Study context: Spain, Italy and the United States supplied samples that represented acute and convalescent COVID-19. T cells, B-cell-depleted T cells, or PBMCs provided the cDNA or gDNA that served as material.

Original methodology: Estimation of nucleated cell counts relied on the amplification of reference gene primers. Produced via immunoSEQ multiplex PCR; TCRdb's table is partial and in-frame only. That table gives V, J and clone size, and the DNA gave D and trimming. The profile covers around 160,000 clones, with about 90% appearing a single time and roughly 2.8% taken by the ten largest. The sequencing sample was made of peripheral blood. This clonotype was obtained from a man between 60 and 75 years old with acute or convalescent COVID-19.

CDR3 sequence (DNA): TGTGCCAGCAGTTACTCGGGCGCGAGCCCCTACGAGCAGTACTTC. Amino acids: CASSYSGASPYEQYF. This sequence joins TRBV6-5 and TRBJ2-7; unclear D gene. Germline CDR1 reads MNHEY; CDR2 reads SVGAGI. The CDR3 extends over 15 amino acids. The V gene lost 0 bases and the J gene lost 2 bases, with 11 bases spanning the gap.